A selection of T cell receptor beta chains follows, all from one sample in a study of cytomegalovirus exposure and HLA in healthy donors. The data were produced by immunoSEQ multiplex PCR, yet TCRdb's version contains in-frame clones alone and is incomplete. This table has 200,000 to 250,000 clones, 70% to 85% appearing once. Sequenced input: PBMCs. The source of these receptors is a male donor in good health and CMV-seronegative. Each CDR3 is given with its conserved first and last residue.

v_call	j_call	cdr3_aa
TRBV28	TRBJ2-4	CASSLGGAEAKNIQYF
TRBV5-8	TRBJ2-7	CASSPRDIQSYEQYF
TRBV10-3	TRBJ1-2	CAISEAGNSGYTF
TRBV6-1	TRBJ2-3	CASSEPPAGASTDTQYF
TRBV6-4	TRBJ2-3	CASSEEWPTDTQYF
TRBV19	TRBJ2-7	CASSMGSGTTYEQYF
TRBV6-4	TRBJ2-7	CASSEVGSWGEQYF
TRBV9	TRBJ1-1	CASSVATVNTEAFF
TRBV18	TRBJ1-1	CASSPTGVVEAFF
TRBV10-3	TRBJ2-1	CASRDFQGEQFF
TRBV5-1	TRBJ2-7	CASSLARSYEQYF